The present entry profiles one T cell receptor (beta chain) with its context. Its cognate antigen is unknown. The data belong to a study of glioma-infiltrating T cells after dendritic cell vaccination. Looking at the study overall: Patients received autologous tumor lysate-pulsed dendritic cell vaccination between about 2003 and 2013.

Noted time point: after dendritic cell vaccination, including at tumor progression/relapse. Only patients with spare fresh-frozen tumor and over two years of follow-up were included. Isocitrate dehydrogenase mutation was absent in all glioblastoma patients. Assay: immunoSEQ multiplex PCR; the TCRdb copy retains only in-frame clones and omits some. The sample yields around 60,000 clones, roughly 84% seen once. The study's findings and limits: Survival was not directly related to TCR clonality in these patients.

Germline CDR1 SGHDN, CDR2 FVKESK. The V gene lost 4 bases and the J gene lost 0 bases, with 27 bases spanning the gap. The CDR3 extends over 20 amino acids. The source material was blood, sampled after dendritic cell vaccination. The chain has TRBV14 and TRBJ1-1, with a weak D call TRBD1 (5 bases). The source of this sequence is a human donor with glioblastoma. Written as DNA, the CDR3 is TGTGCCAGCAGCCTAGGAACCCGCGCGGTTCAGGGCCCCATGAACACTGAAGCTTTCTTT. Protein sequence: CASSLGTRAVQGPMNTEAFF. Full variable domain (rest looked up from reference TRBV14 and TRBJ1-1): EAGVTQFPSHSVIEKGQTVTLRCDPISGHDNLYWYRRVMGKEIKFLLHFVKESKQDESGMPNNRFLAERTGGTYSTLKVQPAELEDSGVYFCASSLGTRAVQGPMNTEAFFGQGTRLTVV.